These T cell receptor beta chains were read from a single sample in a study of blood T cell repertoires in COVID-19. Sequencing used immunoSEQ multiplex PCR; TCRdb keeps in-frame clones, though not all of them. The data show approximately 45,000 clones, more than 75% seen once. Sequenced material: peripheral blood. The receptors originated from a human donor in a cohort sampled during active COVID-19. Each CDR3 is given with its conserved first and last residue. A D gene is named only where the DNA matches it firmly. The size field is filled for only some rows; it gives once, few, many or a size class.

clone_size j_call cdr3_length d_call v_call cdr3_aa cdr3_nt
NA TRBJ2-1 16 NA TRBV6-2/TRBV6-3 CASSYSGQASYNEQFF TGTGCCAGCAGTTACTCGGGGCAGGCCTCCTACAATGAGCAGTTCTTC
NA TRBJ1-5 15 NA TRBV2 CASSEALLGASPQHF TGTGCCAGCAGTGAAGCGCTTCTGGGGGCGAGTCCCCAGCATTTT
NA TRBJ2-5 14 TRBD1 TRBV5-4 CASSRDRRSETQYF TGTGCCAGCAGTCGGGACAGGCGGTCGGAGACCCAGTACTTC
NA TRBJ2-1 15 TRBD2 TRBV18 CASSPPSLAGNEQFF TGTGCCAGCTCACCACCGTCCCTAGCGGGGAATGAGCAGTTCTTC
NA TRBJ2-7 16 NA TRBV28 CASSQIRGRSAYEQYF TGTGCCAGCAGTCAAATCAGGGGAAGGTCGGCATACGAGCAGTACTTC
few TRBJ1-5 13 NA TRBV30 CAWDGGGNQPQHF TGTGCCTGGGACGGGGGGGGCAATCAGCCCCAGCATTTT
NA TRBJ2-1 14 TRBD2 TRBV10-3 CATLGGSFIDEQFF TGTGCCACCCTGGGGGGGAGTTTTATCGATGAGCAGTTCTTC
few TRBJ2-2 14 NA TRBV7-3 CASRVEGWSGELFF TGTGCCAGCAGAGTTGAGGGATGGTCCGGGGAGCTGTTTTTT
NA TRBJ1-3 15 NA TRBV28 CASSVGGSAGNTIYF TGTGCCAGCAGCGTGGGGGGTTCAGCTGGAAACACCATATATTTT
NA TRBJ1-1 18 TRBD1 TRBV18 CASSPRQGAHLLNTEAFF TGTGCCAGCTCACCTCGACAGGGGGCACATCTCTTGAACACTGAAGCTTTCTTT
NA TRBJ1-1 16 TRBD1 TRBV18 CASSLTGTGATYGAFF TGTGCCAGCTCACTAACCGGGACAGGGGCTACCTATGGAGCTTTCTTT
NA TRBJ1-5 15 NA TRBV6-5 CASTEDGNSNQPQHF TGTGCCAGCACCGAAGACGGGAATAGCAATCAGCCCCAGCATTTT
NA TRBJ2-3 12 NA TRBV7-8 CASSPYTDTQYF TGTGCCAGCAGCCCGTACACAGATACGCAGTATTTT
NA TRBJ2-7 19 TRBD2 TRBV18 CASSPRFSPSGRAGNEQYF TGTGCCAGCTCACCAAGATTTTCCCCCAGCGGGAGGGCCGGGAACGAGCAGTACTTC
NA TRBJ2-7 16 TRBD2 TRBV5-4 CASTRGGPGTGHEQYF TGTGCCAGCACCCGGGGAGGGCCCGGGACCGGCCACGAGCAGTACTTC
NA TRBJ2-1 15 TRBD1 TRBV5-4 CASSARQGAVNEQFF TGTGCCAGCAGCGCCCGACAGGGGGCAGTGAATGAGCAGTTCTTC
NA TRBJ2-1 15 TRBD2 TRBV19 CASSIGTSGRNEQFF TGTGCCAGTAGTATAGGAACTAGCGGGAGAAATGAGCAGTTCTTC
NA TRBJ2-1 14 TRBD2 TRBV7-2 CASSSGTRGSEQFF TGTGCCAGCAGCTCCGGGACTAGAGGCAGTGAGCAGTTCTTC
few TRBJ2-3 13 NA TRBV20-1 CSASEPGTDTQYF TGCAGTGCTAGTGAACCGGGCACAGATACGCAGTATTTT
NA TRBJ2-7 13 NA TRBV24-1 CATSDLASREQYF TGTGCCACCAGTGATTTGGCTAGCCGGGAGCAGTACTTC
NA TRBJ1-5 16 NA TRBV4-1 CASSQFGSSINQPQHF TGCGCCAGCAGCCAATTTGGGAGCAGCATCAATCAGCCCCAGCATTTT
NA TRBJ2-1 15 NA TRBV6-6 CASSYWTRGGNEQFF TGTGCCAGCAGTTATTGGACTAGGGGGGGGAATGAGCAGTTCTTC
NA TRBJ2-2 15 TRBD2 TRBV19 CASRGGRTNTGELFF TGTGCCAGCCGGGGGGGCAGGACGAACACCGGGGAGCTGTTTTTT
once TRBJ1-5 12 NA TRBV12-3/TRBV12-4 CASSPPRQPQHF TGTGCCAGCAGTCCGCCACGGCAGCCCCAGCATTTT
NA TRBJ2-7 15 TRBD1 TRBV7-2 CASSSRPGGSYEQYF TGTGCCAGCAGCTCCCGTCCAGGGGGCAGCTACGAGCAGTACTTC
few TRBJ2-7 15 NA TRBV28 CASIAPSESSYEQYF TGTGCCAGCATCGCCCCGAGCGAGAGCTCCTACGAGCAGTACTTC
NA TRBJ2-5 14 NA TRBV3-1/TRBV3-2 CASSRQNVQETQYF TGTGCCAGCAGCCGACAGAACGTACAAGAGACCCAGTACTTC